The sequence of this T cell receptor (beta chain) was determined in a study of cytomegalovirus exposure and HLA in healthy donors. General observations from the study: The authors enumerated over 150 TCR beta chains as linked to cytomegalovirus.

V lost 2 bases to trimming and J lost 8 bases, with 18 bases between them. The CDR3 extends over 16 amino acids. In germline, CDR1 is MRHNA, CDR2 SNTAGT. Concerning this clone itself: Its antigen is currently unknown.

Generated by immunoSEQ multiplex PCR, the TCRdb table keeps only in-frame clones and is missing some. Of approximately 100,000 clones listed, roughly 92% are singletons. The donors were members of the validation cohort, which comprised 120 subjects and was separate from the first cohort of roughly 700 subjects. Specimen: PBMCs. This chain joins TRBV6-4 and TRBJ2-2; possible D gene TRBD1, 6 bases. The origin of this receptor is a woman aged 30 to 39 in good health and CMV-seropositive. CDR3 nucleotides: TGTGCCAGCAGTGACCCCGGGACAATCGAGACTGGGGAGCTGTTTTTT. Translation gives CASSDPGTIETGELFF.